This TCR beta chain comes out of a study of T-cell memory formation after mild COVID-19. Study background: Clusters were largely donor specific.

Constant-segment primers served in 5'RACE that generated TCR alpha and TCR beta cDNA libraries bearing sample barcodes and UMIs. From the 5' RACE reads, TCRdb called clonotypes with MiXCR, one entry per CDR3 protein. The sample lists approximately 240,000 distinct CDR3 sequences, around 17% occurring once. Study findings and constraints: Day 15 to 85 contractors were CD4/CD8 balanced; later expanders leaned CD4+.

Germline CDR1 reads SEHNR; CDR2 reads FQNEAQ (reference sequence). V lost 6 bases and J lost 2, with 3 bases in between. CDR3 length equals 11 residues. This clonotype was detected many times. Antigen specificity is unknown. The V gene is TRBV7-9, the J gene TRBJ2-3; D remains ambiguous. The sequence derives from a man in his late teens or twenties who had mild COVID-19 (a few samples of this study predate the infection). Cell type and time point are not known. Sequencing was done on a sample of PBMCs or a T cell subset sorted from them (not recorded which). This CDR3 is CASSNTDTQYF. DNA of the CDR3: TGTGCCAGCAGTAACACAGATACGCAGTATTTT.